The clone carrying this T cell receptor beta chain was picked up many times. No antigen is known for it. It was RNA transcripts that yielded the amplified TCR beta CDR3 regions. With the HTBI primer set, the TCR CDR3 went through a first round of RT-PCR. One entry per CDR3 protein results from TCRdb running MiXCR on the multiplex PCR reads. The table records a few hundred thousand distinct CDR3 sequences, 15% to 20% of them present only once. Ophthalmopathy patients had moderate-to-severe active disease, CAS ≥3, NOSPECS ≥4, and disease duration under 3 months. Per germline, CDR1 LGHDT and CDR2 YNNKEL (reference sequence). The V end lost 6 bases, the J end lost 0 bases, and 17 bases lay between the germline ends. The CDR3 runs to 16 residues. The data are from a study of T cells in Graves' hyperthyroidism and ophthalmopathy. Study outcomes and limitations: Model-based prediction identified ophthalmopathy a median around 6.5 months prior to its onset. Most expanded thyroid clonotypes above 0.001 recurred in blood.

Input material: blood. The clonotype comes from a man younger than 35 with Graves' ophthalmopathy. The chain uses TRBV3-1 and TRBJ1-1, with TRBD1 as a possible D gene (6 bases). In DNA form, the CDR3 reads TGTGCCAGCAGTTCCAACGGGGGGGCAATGAACACTGAAGCTTTCTTT. Translation: CASSSNGGAMNTEAFF.